The 15 T cell receptor beta chains listed next were all sequenced from one sample in a study of beta chain features in type 1 diabetes. Overall study results and limits: In all four CD4+ subsets, TCRB CDR3 length was significantly, moderately reduced in type 1 diabetes.

No antigen is known for these receptors. What was sequenced were expressed TCRB transcripts, since all of the isolated RNA had been reverse transcribed. Sequenced by immunoSEQ multiplex PCR; TCRdb stores in-frame clones only, minus some. The sample holds some 350,000 clones, 13% seen once. The sample taken for sequencing was naive CD4+ T cells from blood. These receptors came from a woman aged 18-35 years with type 1 diabetes.

This clone was observed a few times. V and J are TRBV4-2 and TRBJ1-1; 8 bases align to TRBD1. The junction had 16 bases not matched to a gene; V was cut back by 1 base and J by 6 bases. The CDR3 spans 18 residues. The germline V gene has CDR1 LGHNA and CDR2 YNFKEQ. In DNA form, the CDR3 reads TGTGCCAGCAGCCAAGTATGGTCGGGACAGGTGATCCGCTCTGAAGCTTTCTTT. It yields the protein CASSQVWSGQVIRSEAFF.

This clone was picked up a small number of times. The rearrangement links TRBV2 to TRBJ2-1; 15 bases fit TRBD2. Germline V CDR1 and CDR2: SNHLY, FYNNEI. Losses at the gene ends were 4 bases for V and 6 bases for J; bases not matched to a gene: 1. The CDR3 covers 15 residues. The CDR3 DNA is TGTGCCAGCAGTGGGACTAGCGGGAGGGCCAATGAGCAGTTCTTC. Its protein is CASSGTSGRANEQFF.

This clone was seen only a few times. This chain links TRBV19 with TRBJ1-5, with 7 bases matching TRBD1. The CDR3 is 14 residues long. V was pared by 7 bases and J by 4 bases, with 7 bases of the junction left unmatched. The germline gives CDR1 LNHDA, CDR2 SQIVND (reference sequence). The CDR3 DNA reads TGTGCCAGTAATGGGGACAGTATTAATCAGCCCCAGCATTTT. It translates to CASNGDSINQPQHF.

The rearrangement joins TRBV5-1 to TRBJ2-3; 11 positions agree with TRBD1. Per the germline V gene, CDR1 is SGHRS and CDR2 is YFSETQ. The CDR3 extends over 15 amino acids. With V trimmed by 6 bases and J by 6 bases, 9 bases remained unmatched. The CDR3 DNA is TGCGCCAGCACCTCAAGGACAGGGGGCGCGGATACGCAGTATTTT. This translates into CASTSRTGGADTQYF.

J is TRBJ2-2 and V is TRBV25-1; TRBD1 agrees at 7 bases. V gave up 4 bases and J gave up 7 bases; unmatched junction bases: 6. CDR3 length: 14 residues. Germline CDR1 and CDR2: MGHDK and SYGVNS. The CDR3 reads CASSADRYYGELFF. The CDR3 region has the DNA TGTGCCAGCAGTGCGGACAGGTACTACGGGGAGCTGTTTTTT.

The CDR3, as DNA: TGTGCCAGCTCACCTTTCGACAGGGCAGCGAACACCGGGGAGCTGTTTTTT. This encodes CASSPFDRAANTGELFF. The chain joins TRBV18 to TRBJ2-2; 7 nucleotides align to TRBD1. Germline trimming cut 3 bases from V and 0 bases from J; bases unmatched to any gene: 7. This CDR3 comprises 17 residues. Germline CDR1 and CDR2: KGHSH and LQKENI.

The rearrangement links TRBV5-1 to TRBJ1-1, with TRBD1 as a possible D gene (5 bases). V was shortened by 1 base and J by 5 bases, with 18 bases between the two germline ends. The germline gives CDR1 SGHRS, CDR2 YFSETQ. The CDR3 is 16 residues long. DNA for the CDR3: TGCGCCAGCAGCTTGAAGGGCAGCCAGGGTGTGACTGAAGCTTTCTTT. Its protein product is CASSLKGSQGVTEAFF.

V and J are TRBV5-1 and TRBJ1-1; D is undetermined. Germline-derived CDR1 and CDR2 are SGHRS and YFSETQ. Trimming shortened V by 0 bases and J by 4 bases, and 13 bases separated the two germline ends. The CDR3 length is 15 residues. In DNA form, the CDR3 reads TGCGCCAGCAGCTTGGTTCACGGACTGGGCACTGAAGCTTTCTTT. This codes for CASSLVHGLGTEAFF.

This clone was observed a few times. V usage is TRBV5-1 and J usage is TRBJ1-2, with a tentative D call TRBD1 (5 bases). V lost 3 bases and J lost 6, with 18 bases in between. The CDR3 is 15 amino acids. CDR1 and CDR2 (germline): SGHRS, YFSETQ. The CDR3 nucleotides read TGCGCCAGCAGCTACCAACCACAAGGGGAGGATGGCTACACCTTC. It specifies CASSYQPQGEDGYTF.

This clone turned up a few times. The genes are TRBV5-4 and TRBJ2-1, with 13 bases aligning to TRBD2. The germline CDR1 and CDR2 sequences are SGHNT and YYREEE (reference sequence). The CDR3 is 15 amino acids. The V gene end was trimmed by 3 bases and the J gene end by 10 bases; junction bases not matched to a gene: 7. The CDR3 region has the DNA TGTGCCAGCAGCTGGGGACTAGCGGGGCCCAAAGAGCAGTTCTTC. It encodes CASSWGLAGPKEQFF.

The chain has TRBV7-2 and TRBJ2-1; 15 bases are a match to TRBD2. CDR3 length: 18 amino acids. Germline V gene data show CDR1 as SGHTA and CDR2 as FQGNSA. V shed 5 bases, J shed 7 bases, and the junction held 12 bases outside the gene matches. The CDR3, as DNA: TGTGCCAGCAGCCTCCCCCGGACTAGCGGGAGGGCCAGGAATGAGCAGTTCTTC. Its protein is CASSLPRTSGRARNEQFF.

This chain connects TRBV30 to TRBJ1-1, with D possibly being TRBD1 (5 bases). CDR1 and CDR2 (germline): GTSNPN, SVGIG (reference sequence). This CDR3 has 16 residues. Trimming removed 4 bases at V and 6 bases at J, with 24 bases between. The CDR3 sequence: CAWISFRAGIRAEAFF. The CDR3 region has the DNA TGTGCCTGGATAAGTTTTCGGGCAGGGATTCGCGCTGAAGCTTTCTTT.

In its sample, this clone was seen once. The chain carries TRBV7-7 and TRBJ2-5, with 11 bases aligning to TRBD2. Germline V gene sequence: CDR1 SSHAT, CDR2 FNYEAQ (reference sequence). V trimming: 5 bases; J trimming: 3 bases; junction bases outside the gene matches: 5. CDR3 length equals 15 residues. The CDR3 is CASSTGLAAKETQYF. As DNA, the CDR3 is TGTGCCAGCAGCACGGGACTAGCGGCTAAAGAGACCCAGTACTTC.

The table lists this clone with a few counts. This chain connects TRBV30 to TRBJ2-5; 9 nucleotides line up with TRBD1. CDR3 length equals 13 residues. The V gene end was trimmed by 4 bases and the J gene end by 4 bases; junction bases not matched to a gene: 4. The germline gives CDR1 GTSNPN, CDR2 SVGIG (reference sequence). CDR3 protein: CAWTQGAVETQYF. The CDR3 bases are TGTGCCTGGACACAGGGGGCTGTAGAGACCCAGTACTTC.

There are a few counts of this clone. The rearrangement joins TRBV19 to TRBJ2-1, with TRBD2 matching over 9 bases. Trimming took 0 bases from V and 2 from J; bases not matched to a gene: 8. The germline V gene has CDR1 LNHDA and CDR2 SQIVND (reference sequence). CDR3 size: 18 residues. DNA of the CDR3: TGTGCCAGTAGTATAGAGTCCCCGCTAGCGGGACCCTACAATGAGCAGTTCTTC. This codes for CASSIESPLAGPYNEQFF.